This T cell receptor (beta chain) is drawn from a study of T-cell memory formation after mild COVID-19. This clonotype came up a few times. Its antigen is currently unknown. Overall study results and limits: Clones contracting across day 15 to 85 had a balanced CD4/CD8 profile; later expanding clones leaned CD4+. Within pre-infection memory, some responding clones were found, suggesting cross-reactive memory joined. The main location of contracting CD4+ clones was CM and EM, and that of contracting CD8+ clones was EMRA.

CDR3 size: 18 residues. Trimming left V 5 bases short and J 0 bases short, with 23 bases between. CDR1 and CDR2 (germline): SEHNR, FQNEAQ (reference sequence). After 5'RACE with constant-segment primers, TCR alpha and TCR beta cDNA libraries carrying sample barcodes and UMIs were obtained. TCRdb analysed the 5' RACE reads with MiXCR anew, one entry per CDR3 protein. This sample has around 250,000 distinct CDR3 sequences, with roughly 17% found just once. Sequencing input: PBMCs or a T cell subset sorted from them (not recorded which). This TCR derives from a young man who had mild COVID-19 (a few samples of this study predate the infection). Cell type and time point are not known. V usage is TRBV7-9 and J usage is TRBJ2-7, with a weak D call TRBD1 (5 bases). CDR3 protein: CASSPHLLKGASSYEQYV. In DNA, the CDR3 is TGTGCCAGCAGCCCCCACCTCCTCAAAGGGGCAAGCTCCTACGAGCAGTACGTC.